This T cell receptor beta chain was recovered during a study of beta chain features in type 1 diabetes (dated by TCRdb to the late 2010s). Background on the whole study: No differences in mean age, gender distribution, total cell number or subset yield were found between patients and healthy donors. The study compared TCRB repertoires of sorted circulating CD4+ T cell subsets between recently diagnosed type 1 diabetes patients and matched healthy donors. A total of 90 million to 120 million sorted cells were examined across all samples, and a strong correlation was observed between cell number per subset and RNA yield. Regulatory and stem cell-like memory subsets were isolated from only 8 patients and roughly eight healthy donors, whereas naive and central memory subsets came from all 30 or so donors.

From each donor, a single peripheral blood sample of around 120 mL on average was drawn into heparinised tubes. A BD FACSAria II and a panel including CD45RO, CCR7, CD25, CD127, CD95 and CD27 were used to sort naive, central memory, regulatory and stem cell-like memory CD4+ T cells. A purity above 95% was achieved for all sorted populations. PBMCs were isolated immediately by Lymphoprep density gradient centrifugation and stained directly without culture. So that batch effects would be minimized, each experiment stained and sorted samples in pairs, pairing one healthy donor with one patient. Points the paper makes about the study in general: HLA sub-analyses involved small numbers of individuals, so any influence of HLA type on TCRB rearrangement remained unresolved. Naive, central memory and regulatory TCRB repertoires appeared more similar among patients than among healthy donors. Shorter templates might be favored by PCR, yet because patient and control samples were amplified and corrected together, any such skew would affect both groups equally. A moderate but significant shortening of TCRB CDR3 length was observed in type 1 diabetes patients in all four CD4+ subsets. At VDJ recombination sites, type 1 diabetes patients had fewer insertions and more deleted nucleotides, which implies abnormalities in thymic rearrangement. Sequencing cDNA rather than genomic DNA could over-represent highly expressing activated cells, although activation and CD3 levels did not differ between groups.

V and J lose 3 bases and 3 bases, and a span of 14 bases separates them. Inclusive of the bounding cysteine and phenylalanine, the CDR3 is 15 residues long. The kept DNA is CDR3 alone, 45 bases in frame from the first base. Based on the germline V gene, the CDR1 and CDR2 sequences are MDHEN and SYDVKM. All of the isolated RNA was reverse transcribed with the High Capacity cDNA Reverse Transcription Kit, so expressed TCRB transcripts were sequenced. Deep immunoSEQ sequencing was performed on naive, central memory and regulatory T cell samples, with an average of roughly 3.5 million total reads per sample. After sorted cells were lysed in RLT buffer, RNA was extracted with DNase-treated RNeasy Micro or Mini kits, with the choice depending on cell number. To prevent cross-contamination, every cell subset was processed on its own, while patient and healthy donor samples were processed together. The immunoSEQ multiplex PCR was used to amplify TCRB sequences from cDNA, yielding 87-bp fragments that span the CDR3 region. Sequencing of the amplicons was done on the Illumina HiSeq platform. The study's processing was this. PCR bias was corrected computationally using synthetic template baselines, and reads within Hamming distance 2 were collapsed, with unmergeable singletons discarded. Reads were aligned to IMGT to assign V, D and J genes, CDR3 length, and insertions or deletions at six rearrangement sites. Within each subset, clonotype counts were normalized to sorted cell number, and only after that were true diversity and Gini coefficients computed with the tcR R package. The overlap coefficient, calculated on TCRB nucleotide sequences, was used to quantify repertoire sharing. TCRdb carries this immuneACCESS record with in-frame sequences only. Its versions omit some clonotypes, under half of them owing to an unresolved V gene in the studies checked, with the rest unexplained. Clone size and V and J calls were adopted from that table, with D and trimming inferred from the DNA. The sample table shows about 40,000 clones, and roughly 50% are seen once. The top ten constitute around 0.7% of the sample.

Only a few counts were recorded for this clone. Its antigen is still unknown. No much larger clone exists at a distance of one base, and base qualities are not known. The chain is made from TRBV28 and TRBJ1-2; a confident D gene designation cannot be given. The receptor was isolated from a woman under 30 in good health. Input material: central memory CD4+ T cells from blood. The CDR3 protein is CASSLPLVRDYGYTF. Here is the DNA: TGTGCCAGCAGTTTGCCCCTGGTACGAGACTATGGCTACACCTTC.